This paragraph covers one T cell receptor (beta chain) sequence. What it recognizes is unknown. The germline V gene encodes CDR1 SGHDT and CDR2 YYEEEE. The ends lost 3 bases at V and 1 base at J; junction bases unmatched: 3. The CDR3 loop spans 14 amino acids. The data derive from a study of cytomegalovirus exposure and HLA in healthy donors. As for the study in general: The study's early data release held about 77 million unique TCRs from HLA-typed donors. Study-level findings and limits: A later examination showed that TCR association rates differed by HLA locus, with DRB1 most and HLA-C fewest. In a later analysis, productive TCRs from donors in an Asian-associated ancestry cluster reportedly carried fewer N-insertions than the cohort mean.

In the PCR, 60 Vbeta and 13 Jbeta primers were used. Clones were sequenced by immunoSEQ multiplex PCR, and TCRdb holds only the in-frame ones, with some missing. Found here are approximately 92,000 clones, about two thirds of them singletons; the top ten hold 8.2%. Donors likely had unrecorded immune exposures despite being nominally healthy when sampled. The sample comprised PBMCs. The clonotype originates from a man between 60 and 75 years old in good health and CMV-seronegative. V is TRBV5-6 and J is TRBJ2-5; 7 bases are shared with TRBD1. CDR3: CASSSTGSQETQYF. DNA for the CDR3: TGTGCCAGCAGCTCGACAGGGTCCCAAGAGACCCAGTACTTC.